These 26 T cell receptor beta chains were sequenced from one sample in a study of OX40 agonist ivuxolimab in advanced cancers. The table came from immunoSEQ multiplex PCR; TCRdb's copy has only in-frame clones and leaves some out. The table records 35,000 to 45,000 clones, roughly 72% of them present only once. Material: CD4+ or CD8+ T cells sorted from blood, obtained in a trial of the OX40 agonist ivuxolimab. The receptor set was obtained from an adult with an advanced solid tumor such as melanoma, head and neck, liver or kidney cancer.

The rearrangement links TRBV7-9 to TRBJ2-7; 10 bases fit TRBD2. V lost 4 bases to trimming and J lost 1 base; unmatched junction nucleotides: 4. The CDR3 spans 15 residues. Germline lookup yields CDR1 SEHNR and CDR2 FQNEAQ (reference sequence). CDR3 in DNA: TGTGCCAGCAGCTCTAGCGGGGGAGCTTCCTACGAGCAGTACGTC. It specifies CASSSSGGASYEQYV.

This clone was seen only a few times. V gene TRBV9 combines with J gene TRBJ1-1; 9 bases line up with TRBD1. The V and J ends lost 3 bases and 6 bases, in that order; junction bases with no gene match: 6. In germline, CDR1 is SGDLS, CDR2 YYNGEE. This CDR3 has 14 residues. CDR3 coding DNA: TGTGCCAGCAGCGGGGGACAGGGTAGGCCTGAAGCTTTCTTT. This codes for CASSGGQGRPEAFF.

This clone has a handful of counts. This chain links TRBV6-5 with TRBJ1-6; D call uncertain. V was clipped by 8 bases and J by 10 bases, with 18 bases between them. Germline-derived CDR1 and CDR2 are MNHEY and SVGAGI. CDR3 length: 14 amino acids. The CDR3 DNA reads TGTGCCAGCGCCCCGACCCTTGAACGGTCACCCCTCCACTTT. This translates into CASAPTLERSPLHF.

The rearrangement links TRBV7-8 to TRBJ2-2; D possibly matches TRBD1 or TRBD2 (6 bases each). The CDR3 consists of 17 residues. Germline CDR1 and CDR2: SGHVS and FQNEAQ. The V end was cut by 4 bases, the J end by 2 bases, with 17 bases between. The CDR3 region is CASSSARRGVNTGELFF. The DNA of the CDR3 is TGTGCCAGCAGCTCCGCACGGAGGGGGGTCAACACCGGGGAGCTGTTTTTT.

The gene calls are TRBV5-1 and TRBJ2-3; 12 bases agree with TRBD2. V dropped 4 bases and J dropped 1; count of bases not matched to a gene: 4. CDR3 length: 16 residues. Germline assignment: CDR1 SGHRS and CDR2 YFSETQ. CDR3 in DNA: TGCGCCAGCAGCGCCCGACTAGCGGGGGGCACAGATACGCAGTATTTT. It encodes CASSARLAGGTDTQYF.

This clone has more than one count but fewer than ten. The chain links TRBV30 to TRBJ2-5; 7 bases agree with TRBD2. CDR1 and CDR2 from the germline V gene are GTSNPN and SVGIG (reference sequence). The CDR3 consists of 14 residues. The junction had 10 bases not matched to a gene; V was cut back by 5 bases and J by 4 bases. DNA of the CDR3: TGTGCCTGGTCCGGAGGACTAGGAGGAGAGACCCAGTACTTC. Encoded protein: CAWSGGLGGETQYF. The full variable domain, in which reference TRBV30 and TRBJ2-5 provide the parts outside the CDR3, is SQTIHQWPATLVQPVGSPLSLECTVEGTSNPNLYWYRQAAGRGLQLLFYSVGIGQISSEVPQNLSASRPQDRQFILSSKKLLLSDSGFYLCAWSGGLGGETQYFGPGTRLLVL.

The rearrangement joins TRBV12-5 to TRBJ2-5; D unclear. The V end lost 5 bases, the J end lost 3 bases, and 13 bases lay between the germline ends. The CDR3 has 14 amino acids. Germline CDR1 LGHNT, CDR2 FRNRAP. The CDR3 region is CASGEPDGEETQYF. For the CDR3, the DNA is TGTGCTAGTGGTGAACCTGACGGAGAAGAGACCCAGTACTTC.

The rearrangement links TRBV7-9 to TRBJ2-7, with TRBD1 matching 10 bases. Germline CDR1 is SEHNR and CDR2 is FQNEAQ (reference sequence). This CDR3 spans 16 amino acids. V lost 3 bases to trimming and J lost 3 bases; unmatched junction nucleotides: 8. This CDR3 reads CASSLARGQGFYEQYV. In DNA form, the CDR3 reads TGTGCCAGCAGCTTGGCCCGGGGACAGGGGTTCTACGAGCAGTACGTC.

This clone was seen only once. The chain carries TRBV5-1 and TRBJ1-2; tentative D call: TRBD1 (5 bases). Germline-derived CDR1 and CDR2 are SGHRS and YFSETQ. CDR3 length equals 14 residues. The germline V and J ends were trimmed by 0 bases and 4 bases, with 10 bases remaining between them. For the CDR3, the DNA is TGCGCCAGCAGCTTGGGGACAAGGGCCTATGGCTACACCTTC. Amino acid sequence: CASSLGTRAYGYTF.

This clone has just a few counts. The rearrangement links TRBV25-1 to TRBJ1-1, with a possible D match to TRBD1 (5 bases). The V end was cut by 11 bases, the J end by 2 bases, with 9 bases between. Germline V lookup: CDR1 MGHDK, CDR2 SYGVNS. The CDR3 length is 11 residues. The CDR3 nucleotides are TGTGCCGCTCGGACAAACACTGAAGCTTTCTTT. Protein: CAARTNTEAFF. The full variable domain, in which reference TRBV25-1 and TRBJ1-1 provide the parts outside the CDR3, is EADIYQTPRYLVIGTGKKITLECSQTMGHDKMYWYQQDPGMELHLIHYSYGVNSTEKGDLSSESTVSRIRTEHFPLTLESARPSHTSQYLCAARTNTEAFFGQGTRLTVV.

The chain uses TRBV9 and TRBJ1-3; the D is unclear. CDR1 is SGDLS and CDR2 is YYNGEE in the germline V gene. This CDR3 has 14 residues. The ends were cut back, 4 bases at V and 1 base at J, with 9 bases in the middle. DNA of the CDR3: TGTGCCAGCAGCCCCCCTCTTTCTGGAAACACCATATATTTT. Protein: CASSPPLSGNTIYF.

This chain links TRBV6-6 with TRBJ2-5, with D perhaps being TRBD1 or TRBD2 (5 bases each). The CDR3 loop spans 12 amino acids. V lost 8 bases and J lost 4, with 11 bases in between. CDR1 is MNHNY, CDR2 SVGAGI, per germline (reference sequence). CDR3 region: CASVEGLETQYF. CDR3 nucleotide sequence: TGTGCCAGCGTAGAGGGGCTAGAGACCCAGTACTTC.

This clone was counted a few times. The CDR3: CASSLVSGSPLHF. CDR3 DNA: TGTGCCAGCAGCTTGGTTTCGGGTTCACCCCTCCACTTT. The J gene is TRBJ1-6, the V gene TRBV5-6, with D unclear. Germline V gene sequence: CDR1 SGHDT, CDR2 YYEEEE. The CDR3 totals 13 residues. V was shortened by 0 bases and J by 9 bases, with 7 bases between the two germline ends. Full variable domain (outside the CDR3, taken from reference TRBV5-6 and TRBJ1-6): DAGVTQSPTHLIKTRGQQVTLRCSPKSGHDTVSWYQQALGQGPQFIFQYYEEEERQRGNFPDRFSGHQFPNYSSELNVNALLLGDSALYLCASSLVSGSPLHFGNGTRLTVT.

This clone was seen once. V gene TRBV9 combines with J gene TRBJ2-3, with D maybe TRBD2 (5 bases). The CDR3 loop spans 14 amino acids. Germline loops: CDR1 SGDLS, CDR2 YYNGEE. With 3 bases removed from V and 2 bases from J, the gap between germline ends came to 10 bases. The CDR3 DNA sequence: TGTGCCAGCAGCGAGGGAGTTCACACAGATACGCAGTATTTT. Its protein is CASSEGVHTDTQYF.

The chain combines TRBV9 with TRBJ1-2; TRBD1 agrees at 12 bases. The V and J ends lost 1 base and 6 bases, in that order; junction bases with no gene match: 4. CDR1 and CDR2 from the germline V gene are SGDLS and YYNGEE. The CDR3 has 15 residues. The CDR3 spells CASSVTGQGADGYTF. The DNA for the CDR3 is TGTGCCAGCAGCGTAACGGGACAGGGGGCAGATGGCTACACCTTC.

The chain joins TRBV9 to TRBJ2-1; 8 bases are shared with TRBD1. V lost 3 bases to trimming and J lost 0 bases; unmatched junction nucleotides: 8. In germline, CDR1 is SGDLS, CDR2 YYNGEE. The CDR3 contains 17 residues. In DNA form, the CDR3 reads TGTGCCAGCAGCGAGAGTCGACAGGGGAGCTCCTACAATGAGCAGTTCTTC. Translated: CASSESRQGSSYNEQFF.

The V call is TRBV7-9, the J call TRBJ1-4, with 7 bases fitting TRBD1. The CDR3 is 15 residues long. Looked up from germline, CDR1 is SEHNR and CDR2 is FQNEAQ (reference sequence). Trimming cost V 1 base and J 4 bases; bases outside gene matches: 3. For the CDR3, the DNA is TGTGCCAGCAGCTTAGATGGGACAGTTAATGAAAAACTGTTTTTT. This codes for CASSLDGTVNEKLFF.

The genes are TRBV5-5 and TRBJ1-2; D not resolved. The CDR3 runs 12 residues. The germline V gene has CDR1 SGHKS and CDR2 YYEKEE (reference sequence). V gave up 4 bases and J gave up 4 bases, with 8 bases separating them. The CDR3 nucleotides are TGTGCCAGCAGCACTCAAAGCTATGGCTACACCTTC. This encodes CASSTQSYGYTF.

The V gene is TRBV5-1, the J gene TRBJ2-5, with 11 bases aligning to TRBD2. Germline CDR1 is SGHRS and CDR2 is YFSETQ. J lost 5 bases, V lost 0 bases, and 9 bases had no gene match. The CDR3 runs 17 residues. The CDR3 coding sequence is TGCGCCAGCAGCTTGGTTCTAGCGGGGGGACCGGGGGAGACCCAGTACTTC. It codes for CASSLVLAGGPGETQYF. Drawing the rest from reference TRBV5-1 and TRBJ2-5, the complete variable domain is KAGVTQTPRYLIKTRGQQVTLSCSPISGHRSVSWYQQTPGQGLQFLFEYFSETQRNKGNFPGRFSGRQFSNSRSEMNVSTLELGDSALYLCASSLVLAGGPGETQYFGPGTRLLVL.

V is TRBV6-6 and J is TRBJ2-2; 9 nucleotides line up with TRBD2. V dropped 6 bases and J dropped 5; count of bases not matched to a gene: 7. The CDR3 consists of 15 residues. Per germline, CDR1 MNHNY and CDR2 SVGAGI (reference sequence). CDR3: CASSHGAGGTGELFF. DNA for the CDR3: TGTGCCAGCAGCCACGGAGCGGGAGGTACCGGGGAGCTGTTTTTT.

V and J are TRBV19 and TRBJ1-4; tentatively, D is TRBD1 (5 bases). The germline gives CDR1 LNHDA, CDR2 SQIVND (reference sequence). The CDR3 is 16 residues long. V dropped 5 bases and J dropped 0 bases, with 13 bases sitting between them. The CDR3 DNA sequence: TGTGCCAGTAGTGATCGTGGGGGAGCAACTAATGAAAAACTGTTTTTT. This gives the protein CASSDRGGATNEKLFF. Full variable domain (rest looked up from reference TRBV19 and TRBJ1-4): DGGITQSPKYLFRKEGQNVTLSCEQNLNHDAMYWYRQDPGQGLRLIYYSQIVNDFQKGDIAEGYSVSREKKESFPLTVTSAQKNPTAFYLCASSDRGGATNEKLFFGSGTQLSVL.

The V gene is TRBV6-1, the J gene TRBJ2-7; D is uncertain. This CDR3 has 13 amino acids. Germline V gene data show CDR1 as MNHNS and CDR2 as SASEGT. Trimming left V 5 bases short and J 2 bases short, with 10 bases between. For the CDR3, the DNA is TGTGCCAGCAGTCCCCGCTCCACCTACGAGCAGTACTTC. It codes for CASSPRSTYEQYF.

The chain couples TRBV6-1 to TRBJ2-7, with 8 bases aligning to TRBD1. V gave up 4 bases and J gave up 4 bases; unmatched junction bases: 9. The germline V gene has CDR1 MNHNS and CDR2 SASEGT. The CDR3 spans 15 residues. The CDR3 protein is CASSAHWTGMYEQYF. The CDR3 DNA sequence: TGTGCCAGCAGTGCCCACTGGACAGGGATGTACGAGCAGTACTTC.

J is TRBJ1-6 and V is TRBV18, with 7 bases lining up with TRBD1. V was pared by 3 bases and J by 10 bases, with 6 bases of the junction left unmatched. This CDR3 region has 14 residues. Germline CDR1 is KGHSH and CDR2 is LQKENI. The chain's CDR3 is CASSPNRGESPLHF. CDR3 sequence (DNA): TGTGCCAGCTCACCTAACAGGGGTGAATCACCCCTCCACTTT.

The chain has TRBV6-1 and TRBJ1-6; the D is unclear. The V end lost 0 bases, the J end lost 10 bases, and 10 bases lay between the germline ends. Germline V gives CDR1 MNHNS, CDR2 SASEGT. The CDR3 covers 14 residues. The CDR3 loop reads CASSEAFVRSPLHF. In DNA, the CDR3 is TGTGCCAGCAGTGAAGCTTTCGTGAGGTCACCCCTCCACTTT.

The rearrangement joins TRBV5-4 to TRBJ2-6; D is perhaps TRBD1 (5 bases). This CDR3 is built from 15 residues. Trimming left V 4 bases short and J 4 bases short, with 12 bases between. The germline V gene encodes CDR1 SGHNT and CDR2 YYREEE (reference sequence). The CDR3 DNA sequence: TGTGCCAGCAGCCCCAGGGTCGCCGGGGCCAACGTCCTGACTTTC. Translation gives CASSPRVAGANVLTF. The full variable domain, in which reference TRBV5-4 and TRBJ2-6 provide the parts outside the CDR3, is ETGVTQSPTHLIKTRGQQVTLRCSSQSGHNTVSWYQQALGQGPQFIFQYYREEENGRGNFPPRFSGLQFPNYSSELNVNALELDDSALYLCASSPRVAGANVLTFGAGSRLTVL.